This TCR beta chain appears in the sequencing data of a study of blood T cell repertoires in COVID-19. As for the study in general: Spain, Italy and the United States supplied samples that represented acute and convalescent COVID-19.

Only in-frame clones appear in the TCRdb table, and some are missing; sequencing was by immunoSEQ multiplex PCR. The data show tens of thousands of clones, about 96% seen once. The germline gives CDR1 SEHNR, CDR2 FQNEAQ (reference sequence). The CDR3 consists of 14 residues. This clone was recorded once. The junction departs from germline at one end; a sequencing error may be responsible. This receptor was obtained from a human donor with active COVID-19. The donor label of this sample is uncertain. The chain is built from TRBV7-9 and TRBJ2-1; D is ambiguous. The sample consisted of peripheral blood. The CDR3 loop is CASSARSEYSEQFF. In nucleotides, the CDR3 is TGTGCCAGCAGCGCGCGCTCTGAGTACAGTGAGCAGTTCTTC.